This entry lists 22 T cell receptor beta chains sequenced from one sample in a study of cytomegalovirus exposure and HLA in healthy donors. The PCR was carried out with 60 Vbeta primers and 13 Jbeta primers. Libraries were prepared by immunoSEQ multiplex PCR; TCRdb keeps only in-frame clonotypes and omits some of them. The sample contains more than 110,000 clones, 60% to 85% of which appear only once. Sequences were obtained from PBMCs. The receptor set was obtained from a male donor in good health and CMV-seronegative.

This clone has only a few counts. CDR3 sequence reads: CASSGRGELNEQYF. The CDR3, as DNA: TGTGCCAGCAGTGGTCGGGGGGAATTGAACGAGCAGTACTTC. The chain links TRBV2 to TRBJ2-7; 7 bases agree with TRBD2. The CDR3 contains 14 residues. Germline CDR1 and CDR2: SNHLY and FYNNEI. V shed 4 bases, J shed 5 bases, and the junction held 8 bases outside the gene matches.

This chain connects TRBV5-6 to TRBJ2-7; 7 nucleotides match TRBD1. V shed 4 bases and J 4 bases; nucleotides not matched to a gene: 5. This CDR3 is 13 amino acids long. Germline V gene sequence: CDR1 SGHDT, CDR2 YYEEEE. The CDR3 here is CASSLTGIYEQYF. Written as DNA, the CDR3 is TGTGCCAGCAGCCTGACAGGGATTTACGAGCAGTACTTC.

In this sample, this clone turned up once. DNA of the CDR3: TGTGCCAGCAGCTCGGCGGGTAATTCACCCCTCCACTTT. Protein sequence: CASSSAGNSPLHF. The J gene is TRBJ1-6, the V gene TRBV7-6; D not resolved. Germline CDR1 is SGHVS and CDR2 is FNYEAQ. V lost 4 bases to trimming and J lost 6 bases, with 7 bases between them. The CDR3 loop spans 13 amino acids. Variable domain in full (rest from reference TRBV7-6 and TRBJ1-6): GAGVSQSPRYKVTKRGQDVALRCDPISGHVSLYWYRQALGQGPEFLTYFNYEAQQDKSGLPNDRFSAERPEGSISTLTIQRTEQRDSAMYRCASSSAGNSPLHFGNGTRLTVT.

This chain joins TRBV19 and TRBJ1-1; 7 bases are a match to TRBD1. Germline CDR1 reads LNHDA; CDR2 reads SQIVND (reference sequence). CDR3 length equals 15 residues. After removal of 4 bases from V and 5 bases from J, the junction contained 10 bases not matched to a gene. The CDR3 bases are TGTGCCAGTAGTAGCGGACAGGCACAGGTGACTGAAGCTTTCTTT. Translation: CASSSGQAQVTEAFF.

This rearrangement joins TRBV27 to TRBJ1-2, with a tentative D call TRBD1 (6 bases). The CDR3 totals 12 residues. The V end was cut by 6 bases, the J end by 6 bases, with 11 bases between. CDR1 is MNHEY, CDR2 SMNVEV, per germline (reference sequence). As DNA, the CDR3 is TGTGCCAGCAGAACAGGGTTTAATGGCTACACCTTC. Its translation is CASRTGFNGYTF.

V is TRBV6-6 and J is TRBJ1-6; no definite D call. The CDR3 sequence is 15 residues long. The V end lost 0 bases, the J end lost 5 bases, and 8 bases lay between the germline ends. Germline V gene data show CDR1 as MNHNY and CDR2 as SVGAGI (reference sequence). The CDR3 loop reads CASSYSPGHNSPLHF. The DNA for the CDR3 is TGTGCCAGCAGTTACTCGCCAGGCCATAATTCACCCCTCCACTTT.

This clone was counted only a few times. This chain links TRBV7-9 with TRBJ2-3, with 14 bases lining up with TRBD2. Germline CDR1 is SEHNR and CDR2 is FQNEAQ (reference sequence). The CDR3 spans 19 residues. With 6 bases clipped from V and 1 base from J, the junction kept 12 bases outside the gene matches. The CDR3 bases are TGTGCCAGCAGACCCTCCGGGACTAGCGGGAGTTTCGGCACAGATACGCAGTATTTT. It encodes CASRPSGTSGSFGTDTQYF.

V usage is TRBV29-1 and J usage is TRBJ2-7, with unresolved D. This CDR3 region has 13 residues. Germline V gives CDR1 SQVTM, CDR2 ANQGSEA. The V gene lost 4 bases and the J gene lost 0 bases, with 10 bases spanning the gap. The CDR3 here is CSVVLPSSYEQYF. CDR3 nucleotide sequence: TGCAGCGTTGTATTACCGAGCTCCTACGAGCAGTACTTC.

This chain uses TRBV12-5 with TRBJ1-1; no reliable D call. The CDR3 loop spans 13 amino acids. Germline V gene data show CDR1 as LGHNT and CDR2 as FRNRAP. Deletions cut 9 bases from V and 3 bases from J, with 14 bases between. CDR3 bases: TGTGCTAGCCGCCGTGAGAGCTACACTGAAGCTTTCTTT. Its protein product is CASRRESYTEAFF.

The V and J genes are TRBV5-3 and TRBJ1-1; no reliable D call. TRBV5-3 is known as an ORF, though its function is uncertain. CDR3 size: 13 residues. Deletions cut 4 bases from V and 3 bases from J, with 10 bases between. The CDR3 protein is CARSPTVDTEAFF. For the CDR3, the DNA is TGTGCCAGAAGCCCCACGGTTGACACTGAAGCTTTCTTT.

This clone was observed a few times. The chain combines TRBV5-6 with TRBJ1-2; TRBD1 aligns across 7 bases. The CDR3 totals 15 residues. Looked up from germline, CDR1 is SGHDT and CDR2 is YYEEEE. V was pared by 1 base and J by 2 bases, with 5 bases of the junction left unmatched. Here the CDR3 reads CASSLLQGLNYGYTF. In DNA, the CDR3 is TGTGCCAGCAGCTTGCTACAGGGGCTGAACTATGGCTACACCTTC.

The chain has TRBV5-1 and TRBJ1-4; D unresolved. The V gene lost 3 bases and the J gene lost 7 bases, with 13 bases spanning the gap. CDR3 length: 14 residues. From germline, CDR1 is SGHRS and CDR2 YFSETQ. The CDR3 DNA sequence: TGCGCCAGCAGCTCACCGGAGGTTCTTGAAAAACTGTTTTTT. The encoded protein is CASSSPEVLEKLFF. Based on the CDR3 plus reference TRBV5-1 and TRBJ1-4, the full variable domain is KAGVTQTPRYLIKTRGQQVTLSCSPISGHRSVSWYQQTPGQGLQFLFEYFSETQRNKGNFPGRFSGRQFSNSRSEMNVSTLELGDSALYLCASSSPEVLEKLFFGSGTQLSVL.

CDR3 sequence (DNA): TGTGCCAGCAGCTTAACTGGGACAGGGGGGGATGGCTACACCTTC. Protein: CASSLTGTGGDGYTF. The chain joins TRBV7-3 to TRBJ1-2; TRBD1 agrees at 11 bases. There are 15 residues in the CDR3. Germline values: CDR1 SGHTA, CDR2 FQGTGA. With V trimmed by 0 bases and J by 6 bases, 3 bases remained unmatched.

V is TRBV10-3 and J is TRBJ2-1; 7 bases fit TRBD1. J lost 3 bases, V lost 5 bases, and 7 bases had no gene match. Looked up from germline, CDR1 is ENHRY and CDR2 is SYGVKD. The CDR3 extends over 15 amino acids. CDR3 protein: CAISTRAGGYNEQFF. The CDR3 DNA reads as TGTGCCATCAGTACAAGGGCAGGGGGCTACAATGAGCAGTTCTTC.

The chain recombines TRBV7-6 with TRBJ2-1, with 13 bases lining up with TRBD2. Germline V gene sequence: CDR1 SGHVS, CDR2 FNYEAQ. V was pared by 4 bases and J by 8 bases, with 5 bases of the junction left unmatched. CDR3 length: 15 residues. The CDR3 loop is CASSSGTSGNYEQFF. The CDR3 DNA sequence: TGTGCCAGCAGCTCCGGGACTAGCGGGAACTATGAGCAGTTCTTC.

The chain recombines TRBV19 with TRBJ1-2; 8 nucleotides align to TRBD1. The CDR3 totals 15 residues. From germline, CDR1 is LNHDA and CDR2 SQIVND (reference sequence). With V trimmed by 4 bases and J by 2 bases, 6 bases remained unmatched. The DNA for the CDR3 is TGTGCCAGTAGTACACTGACAGGGGCCAACTATGGCTACACCTTC. Protein sequence: CASSTLTGANYGYTF.

The chain uses TRBV5-1 and TRBJ2-5; D is unresolved. The CDR3 runs 15 residues. Trimming left V 3 bases short and J 9 bases short, with 21 bases between. Germline lookup yields CDR1 SGHRS and CDR2 YFSETQ. Written as DNA, the CDR3 is TGCGCCAGCAGCTCCGCTTTGACTCAGACCCATTCCCAGTACTTC. This gives the protein CASSSALTQTHSQYF.

The rearrangement uses TRBV7-9 and TRBJ1-2; maybe TRBD1 (5 bases). Germline CDR1 SEHNR, CDR2 FQNEAQ (reference sequence). Trimming took off 1 base at V and 5 bases at J, with 17 bases between the two ends. The CDR3 extends over 16 amino acids. The CDR3 sequence: CASSLGETDRIYGYTF. In nucleotides, the CDR3 is TGTGCCAGCAGCTTAGGAGAGACAGACCGGATTTATGGCTACACCTTC.

The chain has TRBV11-2 and TRBJ2-5; D gene unclear. The germline V gene encodes CDR1 SGHAT and CDR2 FQNNGV. This CDR3 is 13 amino acids long. V was pared by 1 base and J by 5 bases, with 8 bases between. CDR3 protein: CASSLAETETQYF. CDR3 nucleotide sequence: TGTGCCAGCAGCTTAGCGGAGACGGAGACCCAGTACTTC.

V usage is TRBV7-2 and J usage is TRBJ1-1, with D perhaps TRBD1 (6 bases). This CDR3 has 14 residues. The germline V and J ends were trimmed by 5 bases and 0 bases, with 10 bases remaining between them. Germline loops: CDR1 SGHTA, CDR2 FQGNSA. In DNA, the CDR3 is TGTGCCAGCAGCCGTGACAGGATGAACACTGAAGCTTTCTTT. It yields the protein CASSRDRMNTEAFF. Using reference TRBV7-2 and TRBJ1-1 for the parts outside the CDR3, the full variable domain is GAGVSQSPSNKVTEKGKDVELRCDPISGHTALYWYRQSLGQGLEFLIYFQGNSAPDKSGLPSDRFSAERTGGSVSTLTIQRTQQEDSAVYLCASSRDRMNTEAFFGQGTRLTVV.

V gene TRBV15 combines with J gene TRBJ2-7; 11 nucleotides line up with TRBD1. The CDR3 extends over 16 amino acids. Germline CDR1 is LNHNV and CDR2 is YYDKDF (reference sequence). V gave up 2 bases and J gave up 6 bases; unmatched junction bases: 9. CDR3 amino acids: CATSRLTGTGGAEQYF. DNA of the CDR3: TGTGCCACCAGCAGACTGACCGGGACAGGGGGAGCCGAGCAGTACTTC.

The rearrangement links TRBV5-1 to TRBJ2-6, with no clear D. Trimming stripped 0 bases from V and 7 bases from J, with 8 bases between. The CDR3 totals 14 residues. The V gene's germline CDR1 is SGHRS and CDR2 YFSETQ. This CDR3 is CASSLAFGANVLTF. DNA for the CDR3: TGCGCCAGCAGCTTGGCCTTTGGCGCCAACGTCCTGACTTTC.